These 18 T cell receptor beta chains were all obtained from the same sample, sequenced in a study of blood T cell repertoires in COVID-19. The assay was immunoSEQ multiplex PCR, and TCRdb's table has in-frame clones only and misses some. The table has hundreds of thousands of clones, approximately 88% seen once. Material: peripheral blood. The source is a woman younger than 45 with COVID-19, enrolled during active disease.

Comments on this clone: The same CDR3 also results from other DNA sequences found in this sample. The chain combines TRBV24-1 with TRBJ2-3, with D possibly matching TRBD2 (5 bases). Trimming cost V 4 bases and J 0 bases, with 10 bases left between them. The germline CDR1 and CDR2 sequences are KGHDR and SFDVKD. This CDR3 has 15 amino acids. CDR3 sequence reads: CATSDTGSSTDTQYF. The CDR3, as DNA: TGTGCCACCAGTGACACGGGAAGTAGCACAGATACGCAGTATTTT.

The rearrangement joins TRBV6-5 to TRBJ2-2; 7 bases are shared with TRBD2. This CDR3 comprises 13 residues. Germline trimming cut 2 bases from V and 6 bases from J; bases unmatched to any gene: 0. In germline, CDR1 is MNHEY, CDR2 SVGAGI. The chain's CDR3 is CASSYRGAGELFF. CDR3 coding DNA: TGTGCCAGCAGTTACCGGGGGGCCGGGGAGCTGTTTTTT.

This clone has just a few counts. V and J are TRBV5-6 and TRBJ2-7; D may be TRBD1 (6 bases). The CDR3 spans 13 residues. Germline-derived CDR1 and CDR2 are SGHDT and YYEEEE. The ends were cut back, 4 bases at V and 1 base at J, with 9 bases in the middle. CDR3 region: CASSAGTSYEQYV. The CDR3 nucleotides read TGTGCCAGCAGCGCCGGGACATCCTACGAGCAGTACGTC.

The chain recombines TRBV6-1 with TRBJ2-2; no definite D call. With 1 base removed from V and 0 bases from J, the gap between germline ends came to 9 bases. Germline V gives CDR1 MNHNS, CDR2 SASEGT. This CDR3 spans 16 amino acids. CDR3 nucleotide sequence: TGTGCCAGCAGTGAAGGGTGGCAGACGAACACCGGGGAGCTGTTTTTT. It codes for CASSEGWQTNTGELFF.

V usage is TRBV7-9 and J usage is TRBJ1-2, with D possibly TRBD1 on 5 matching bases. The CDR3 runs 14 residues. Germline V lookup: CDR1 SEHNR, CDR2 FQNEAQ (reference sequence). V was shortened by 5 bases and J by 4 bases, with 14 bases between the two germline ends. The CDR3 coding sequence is TGTGCCAGCAGCCGCGGGGGGTTTGGCTATGGCTACACCTTC. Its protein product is CASSRGGFGYGYTF.

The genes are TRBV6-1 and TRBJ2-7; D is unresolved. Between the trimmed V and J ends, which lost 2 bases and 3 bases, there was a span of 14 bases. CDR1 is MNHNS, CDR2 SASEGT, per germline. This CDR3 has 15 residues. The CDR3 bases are TGTGCCAGCAGTGAACGCCCGACAACTCTCTACGAGCAGTACTTC. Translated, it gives CASSERPTTLYEQYF.

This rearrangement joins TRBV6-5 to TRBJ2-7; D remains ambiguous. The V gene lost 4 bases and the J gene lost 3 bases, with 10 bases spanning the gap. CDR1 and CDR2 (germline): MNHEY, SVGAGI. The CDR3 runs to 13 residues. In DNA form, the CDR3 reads TGTGCCAGCAGTTCCTCGTCCAACTACGAGCAGTACTTC. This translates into CASSSSSNYEQYF.

The CDR3 region is CASSLTGPAYEQYF. In DNA, the CDR3 is TGTGCCAGCAGTCTTACAGGCCCGGCCTACGAGCAGTACTTC. The J gene is TRBJ2-7, the V gene TRBV27, with D maybe TRBD1 (5 bases). This CDR3 spans 14 amino acids. Trimming stripped 5 bases from V and 2 bases from J, with 13 bases between. CDR1 and CDR2 (germline): MNHEY, SMNVEV (reference sequence).

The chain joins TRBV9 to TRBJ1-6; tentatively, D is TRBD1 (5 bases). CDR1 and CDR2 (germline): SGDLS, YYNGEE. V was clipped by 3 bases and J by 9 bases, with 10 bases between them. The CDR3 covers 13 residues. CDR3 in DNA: TGTGCCAGCAGCGCCAGTCAGGGTTCACCCCTCCACTTT. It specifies CASSASQGSPLHF. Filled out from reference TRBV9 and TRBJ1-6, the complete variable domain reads DSGVTQTPKHLITATGQRVTLRCSPRSGDLSVYWYQQSLDQGLQFLIQYYNGEERAKGNILERFSAQQFPDLHSELNLSSLELGDSALYFCASSASQGSPLHFGNGTRLTVT.

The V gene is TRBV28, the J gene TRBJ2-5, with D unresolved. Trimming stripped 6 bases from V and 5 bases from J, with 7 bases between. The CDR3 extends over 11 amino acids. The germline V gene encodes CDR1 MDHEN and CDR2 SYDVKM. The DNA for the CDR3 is TGTGCCAGCAGGGAGAGGGAGACCCAGTACTTC. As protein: CASRERETQYF.

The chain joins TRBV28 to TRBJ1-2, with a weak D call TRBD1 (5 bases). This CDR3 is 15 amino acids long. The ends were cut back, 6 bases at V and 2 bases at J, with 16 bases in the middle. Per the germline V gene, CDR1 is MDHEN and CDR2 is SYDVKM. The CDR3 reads CASRSTGTRNYGYTF. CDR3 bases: TGTGCCAGCAGATCCACAGGTACGAGAAACTATGGCTACACCTTC.

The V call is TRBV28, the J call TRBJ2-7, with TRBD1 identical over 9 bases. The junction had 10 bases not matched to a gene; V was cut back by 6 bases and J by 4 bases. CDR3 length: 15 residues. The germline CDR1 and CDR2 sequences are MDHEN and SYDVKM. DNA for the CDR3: TGTGCCAGCAGCCTAAGGAGACAGGGGGGATACGAGCAGTACTTC. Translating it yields CASSLRRQGGYEQYF.

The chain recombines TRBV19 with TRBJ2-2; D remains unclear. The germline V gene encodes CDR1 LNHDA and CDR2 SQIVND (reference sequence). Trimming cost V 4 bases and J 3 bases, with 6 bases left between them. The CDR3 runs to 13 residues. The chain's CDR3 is CASSKTYTGELFF. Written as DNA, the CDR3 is TGTGCCAGTAGTAAAACTTACACCGGGGAGCTGTTTTTT.

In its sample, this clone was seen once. This CDR3 is CSVAGQGNTGELFF. CDR3 DNA sequence: TGCAGCGTTGCCGGACAGGGGAACACCGGGGAGCTGTTTTTT. V is TRBV29-1 and J is TRBJ2-2; the match to TRBD1 covers 8 bases. Trimming removed 4 bases from V and 1 base from J; junction bases left unmatched: 2. Germline values: CDR1 SQVTM, CDR2 ANQGSEA. CDR3 length: 14 amino acids.

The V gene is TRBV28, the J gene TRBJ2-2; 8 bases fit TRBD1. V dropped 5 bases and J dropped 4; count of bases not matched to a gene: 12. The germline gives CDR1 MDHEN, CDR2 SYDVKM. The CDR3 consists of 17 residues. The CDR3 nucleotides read TGTGCCAGCAGTCTGCCCCGGACAGGGCCTTTCACCGGGGAGCTGTTTTTT. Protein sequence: CASSLPRTGPFTGELFF. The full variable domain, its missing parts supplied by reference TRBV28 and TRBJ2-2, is DVKVTQSSRYLVKRTGEKVFLECVQDMDHENMFWYRQDPGLGLRLIYFSYDVKMKEKGDIPEGYSVSREKKERFSLILESASTNQTSMYLCASSLPRTGPFTGELFFGEGSRLTVL.

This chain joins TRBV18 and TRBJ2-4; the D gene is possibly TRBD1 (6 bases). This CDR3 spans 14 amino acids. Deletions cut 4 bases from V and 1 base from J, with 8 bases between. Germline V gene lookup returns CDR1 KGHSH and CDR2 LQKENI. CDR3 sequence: CASSRDRAKNIQYF. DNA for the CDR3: TGTGCCAGCTCACGTGACAGGGCCAAAAACATTCAGTACTTC.

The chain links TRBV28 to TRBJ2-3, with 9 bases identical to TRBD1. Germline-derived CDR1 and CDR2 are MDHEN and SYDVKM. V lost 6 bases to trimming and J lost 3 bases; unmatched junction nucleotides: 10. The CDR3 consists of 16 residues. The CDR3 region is CASRFNDRGVTDTQYF. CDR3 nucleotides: TGTGCCAGCAGGTTCAATGACAGGGGGGTAACAGATACGCAGTATTTT.

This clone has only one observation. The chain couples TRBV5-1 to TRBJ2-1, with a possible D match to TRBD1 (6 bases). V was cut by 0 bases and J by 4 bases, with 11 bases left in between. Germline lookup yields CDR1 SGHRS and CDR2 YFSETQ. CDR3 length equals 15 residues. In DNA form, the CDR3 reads TGCGCCAGCAGCTTGGAGACAGGAGGTTACAATGAGCAGTTCTTC. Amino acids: CASSLETGGYNEQFF.